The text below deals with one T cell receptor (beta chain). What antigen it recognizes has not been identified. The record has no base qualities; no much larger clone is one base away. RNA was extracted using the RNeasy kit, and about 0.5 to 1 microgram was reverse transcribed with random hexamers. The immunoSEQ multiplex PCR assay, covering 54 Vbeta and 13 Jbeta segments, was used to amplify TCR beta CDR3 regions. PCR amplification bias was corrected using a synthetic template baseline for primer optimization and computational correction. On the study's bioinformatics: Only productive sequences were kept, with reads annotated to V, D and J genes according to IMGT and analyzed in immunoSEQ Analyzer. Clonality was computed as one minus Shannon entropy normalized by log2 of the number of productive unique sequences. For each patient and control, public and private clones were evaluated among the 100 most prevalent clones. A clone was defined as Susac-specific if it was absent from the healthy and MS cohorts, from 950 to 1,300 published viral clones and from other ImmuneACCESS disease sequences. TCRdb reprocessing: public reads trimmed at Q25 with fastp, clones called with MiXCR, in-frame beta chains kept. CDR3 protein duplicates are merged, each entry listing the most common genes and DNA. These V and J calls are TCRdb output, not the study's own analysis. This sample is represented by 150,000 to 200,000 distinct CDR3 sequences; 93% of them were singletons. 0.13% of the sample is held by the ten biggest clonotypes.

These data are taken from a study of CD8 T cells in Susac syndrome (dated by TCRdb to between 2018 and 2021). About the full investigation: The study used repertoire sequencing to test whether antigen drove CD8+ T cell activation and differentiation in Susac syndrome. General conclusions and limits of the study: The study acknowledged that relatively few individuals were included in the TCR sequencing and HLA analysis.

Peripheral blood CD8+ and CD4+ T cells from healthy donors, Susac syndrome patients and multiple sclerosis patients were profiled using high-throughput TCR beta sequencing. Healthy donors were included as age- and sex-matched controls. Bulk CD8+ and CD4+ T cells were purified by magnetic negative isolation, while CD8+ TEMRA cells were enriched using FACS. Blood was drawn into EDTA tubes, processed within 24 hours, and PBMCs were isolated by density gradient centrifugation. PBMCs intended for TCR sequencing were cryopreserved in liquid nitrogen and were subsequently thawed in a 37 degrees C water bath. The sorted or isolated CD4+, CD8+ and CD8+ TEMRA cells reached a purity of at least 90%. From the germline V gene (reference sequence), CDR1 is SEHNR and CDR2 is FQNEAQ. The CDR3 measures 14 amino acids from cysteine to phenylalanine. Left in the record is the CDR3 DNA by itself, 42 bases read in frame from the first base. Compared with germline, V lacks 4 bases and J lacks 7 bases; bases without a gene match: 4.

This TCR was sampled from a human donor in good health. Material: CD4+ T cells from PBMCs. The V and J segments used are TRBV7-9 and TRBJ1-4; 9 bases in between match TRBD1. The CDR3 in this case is CASSWGQGGEKLFF. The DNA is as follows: TGTGCCAGCAGCTGGGGACAGGGCGGTGAAAAACTGTTTTTT.